This section outlines one T cell receptor (beta chain) sequence together with its context. The antigen is undetermined. The data are from a study of cytomegalovirus exposure and HLA in healthy donors. Overall study context: From donors who were HLA-typed, an early data release held approximately 84 million unique TCRs. Study results and limitations: Productive rates of about 87% or about 30% were seen for most TCR beta V segments in an earlier analysis. The later analysis indicated that the majority of CMV-associated TCR beta chains appeared HLA-restricted.

This PCR relied on a set of 60 Vbeta primers and 13 Jbeta primers. Generated by immunoSEQ multiplex PCR, the TCRdb table keeps only in-frame clones and is missing some. The table includes around 150,000 clones, roughly 80% detected once. With V trimmed by 5 bases and J by 6 bases, 3 bases remained unmatched. Germline assignment: CDR1 LNHDA and CDR2 SQIVND (reference sequence). The length of the CDR3 is 14 residues. The gene calls are TRBV19 and TRBJ2-2, with 10 bases lining up with TRBD1. Material: PBMCs. The clonotype comes from a man aged 35 to 55 in good health and CMV-seronegative. In DNA, the CDR3 is TGTGCCAGTAGTGGGACAGGGGCGGCCGGGGAGCTGTTTTTT. This translates into CASSGTGAAGELFF.